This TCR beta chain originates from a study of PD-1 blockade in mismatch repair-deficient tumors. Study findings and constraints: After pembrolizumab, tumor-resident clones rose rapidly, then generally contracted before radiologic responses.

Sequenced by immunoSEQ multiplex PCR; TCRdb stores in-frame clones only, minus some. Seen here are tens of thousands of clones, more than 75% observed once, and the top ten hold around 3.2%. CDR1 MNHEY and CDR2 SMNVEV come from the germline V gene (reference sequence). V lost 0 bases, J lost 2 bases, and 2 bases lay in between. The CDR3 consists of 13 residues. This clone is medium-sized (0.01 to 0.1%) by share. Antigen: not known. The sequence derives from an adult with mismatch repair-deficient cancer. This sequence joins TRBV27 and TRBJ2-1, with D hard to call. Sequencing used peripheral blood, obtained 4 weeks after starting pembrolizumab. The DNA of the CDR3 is TGTGCCAGCAGTTTATCGGCCTACAATGAGCAGTTCTTC. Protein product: CASSLSAYNEQFF.